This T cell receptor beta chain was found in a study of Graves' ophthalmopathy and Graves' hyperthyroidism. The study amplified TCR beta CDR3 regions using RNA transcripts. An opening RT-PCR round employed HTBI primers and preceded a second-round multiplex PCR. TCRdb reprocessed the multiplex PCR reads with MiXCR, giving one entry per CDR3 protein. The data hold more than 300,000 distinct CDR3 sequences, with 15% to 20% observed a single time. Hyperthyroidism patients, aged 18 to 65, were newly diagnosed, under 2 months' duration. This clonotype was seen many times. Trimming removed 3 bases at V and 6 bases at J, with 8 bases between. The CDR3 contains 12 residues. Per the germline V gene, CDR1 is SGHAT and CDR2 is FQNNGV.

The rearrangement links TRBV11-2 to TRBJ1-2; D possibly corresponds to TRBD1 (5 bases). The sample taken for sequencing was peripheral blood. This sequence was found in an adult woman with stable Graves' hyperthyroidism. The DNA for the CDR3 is TGTGCCAGCAGCTTGGAAGGGGATGGCTACACCTTC. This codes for CASSLEGDGYTF. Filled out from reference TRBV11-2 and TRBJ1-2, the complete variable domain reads EAGVAQSPRYKIIEKRQSVAFWCNPISGHATLYWYQQILGQGPKLLIQFQNNGVVDDSQLPKDRFSAERLKGVDSTLKIQPAKLEDSAVYLCASSLEGDGYTFGSGTRLTVV.